Below are 3 T cell receptor beta chains sequenced from a single sample in a study of blood T cell repertoires in COVID-19. Generated by immunoSEQ multiplex PCR, the TCRdb table keeps only in-frame clones and is missing some. The sample has approximately 150,000 clones, approximately 83% seen once; the top ten hold 2.5% to 4%. Source material: peripheral blood. The receptor set was obtained from an older man with acute or convalescent COVID-19.

This chain connects TRBV6-5 to TRBJ2-2; 9 positions agree with TRBD2. CDR1 and CDR2 from the germline V gene are MNHEY and SVGAGI. This CDR3 region has 16 residues. V lost 4 bases and J lost 2; bases outside the gene matches: 5. In DNA form, the CDR3 reads TGTGCCAGCAGTTCCAGCGGGAGGCTCAACACCGGGGAGCTGTTTTTT. Protein sequence: CASSSSGRLNTGELFF.

CDR3 nucleotides: TGTGCCAGCAGTGCCTCCCGGACTAGCCGGCATCAAGAGACCCAGTACTTC. This codes for CASSASRTSRHQETQYF. The chain combines TRBV28 with TRBJ2-5; TRBD2 matches at 8 bases. The CDR3 length is 17 residues. V lost 5 bases and J lost 2; bases outside the gene matches: 13. From germline, CDR1 is MDHEN and CDR2 SYDVKM.

The CDR3, as DNA: TGTGCCAGCAGTACAAACACCGGGGAGCTGTTTTTT. As protein: CASSTNTGELFF. The rearrangement uses TRBV12-3 or TRBV12-4 and TRBJ2-2; D uncertain. The CDR3 runs to 12 residues. Trimming took off 5 bases at V and 2 bases at J, with 3 bases between the two ends.